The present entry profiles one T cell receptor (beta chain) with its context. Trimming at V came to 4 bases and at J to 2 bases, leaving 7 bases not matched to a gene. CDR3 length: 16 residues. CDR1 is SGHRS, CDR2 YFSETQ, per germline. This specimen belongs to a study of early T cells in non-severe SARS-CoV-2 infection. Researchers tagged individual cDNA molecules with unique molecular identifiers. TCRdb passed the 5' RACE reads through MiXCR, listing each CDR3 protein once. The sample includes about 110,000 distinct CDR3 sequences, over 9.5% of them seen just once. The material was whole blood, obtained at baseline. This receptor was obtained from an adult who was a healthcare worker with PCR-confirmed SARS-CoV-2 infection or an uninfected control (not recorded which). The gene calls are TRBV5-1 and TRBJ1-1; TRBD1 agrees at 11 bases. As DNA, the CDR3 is TGCGCCAGCAGCACAGGGACAGGGGGGACCAACACTGAAGCTTTCTTT. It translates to CASSTGTGGTNTEAFF. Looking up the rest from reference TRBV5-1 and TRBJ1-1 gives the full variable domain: KAGVTQTPRYLIKTRGQQVTLSCSPISGHRSVSWYQQTPGQGLQFLFEYFSETQRNKGNFPGRFSGRQFSNSRSEMNVSTLELGDSALYLCASSTGTGGTNTEAFFGQGTRLTVV.